The clone carrying this TCR beta chain was counted a few times. Its antigen is unidentified. This sample stems from a study of OX40 agonist ivuxolimab in advanced cancers. TCRdb's table, derived via immunoSEQ multiplex PCR, lists solely in-frame clones and lacks some. The sample lists 48,000 or so clones, about 90% occurring once. The CDR3 has 16 amino acids. Germline-derived CDR1 and CDR2 are MDHEN and SYDVKM. V dropped 2 bases and J dropped 4 bases, with 17 bases sitting between them. Study-wide points: Dosing at 0.1 to 3.0 mg/kg was accompanied by clonal expansion of CD4+ and CD8+ blood T cells by week 6.

Sequencing used CD4+ or CD8+ T cells sorted from blood, obtained in a trial of the OX40 agonist ivuxolimab. The receptor was derived from an adult with an advanced solid tumor such as melanoma, head and neck, liver or kidney cancer. The V gene is TRBV28, the J gene TRBJ1-2, with a possible D match to TRBD1 (6 bases). This CDR3 is CASSLDRGGEAYGYTF. DNA of the CDR3: TGTGCCAGCAGTTTAGATAGGGGGGGAGAGGCCTATGGCTACACCTTC.